This T cell receptor beta chain was observed in a study of blood T cell repertoires in COVID-19. Study information: Both acute and convalescent COVID-19 samples were obtained from the United States, Italy and Spain. The cDNA or gDNA used as material had been derived from T cells, B-cell-depleted T cells, or PBMCs.

Method: immunoSEQ multiplex PCR; TCRdb's copy keeps in-frame clones and lacks some. The repertoire holds roughly 200,000 clones, with 70% to 90% as singletons. This clone was counted only a few times. This CDR3 has 14 residues. The ends were cut back, 4 bases at V and 0 bases at J, with 12 bases in the middle. Germline V gene data show CDR1 as GTSNPN and CDR2 as SVGIG (reference sequence). Input material: peripheral blood. The sequence was obtained from a woman younger than 30 who had recovered from COVID-19. This chain joins TRBV30 and TRBJ1-1; D gene unclear. The CDR3 sequence: CAWKPWRMNTEAFF. CDR3 DNA: TGTGCCTGGAAGCCGTGGCGGATGAACACTGAAGCTTTCTTT.